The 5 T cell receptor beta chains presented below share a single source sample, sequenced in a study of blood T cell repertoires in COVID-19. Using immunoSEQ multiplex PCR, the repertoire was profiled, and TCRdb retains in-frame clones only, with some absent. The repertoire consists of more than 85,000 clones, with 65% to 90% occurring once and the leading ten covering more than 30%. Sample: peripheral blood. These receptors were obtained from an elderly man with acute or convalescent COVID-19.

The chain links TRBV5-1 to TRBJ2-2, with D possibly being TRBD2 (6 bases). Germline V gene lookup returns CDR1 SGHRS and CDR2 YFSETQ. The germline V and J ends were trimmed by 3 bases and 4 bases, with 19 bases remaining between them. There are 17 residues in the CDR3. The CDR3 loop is CASSSWERVDSTGELFF. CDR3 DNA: TGCGCCAGCAGCTCATGGGAGCGGGTTGATAGCACCGGGGAGCTGTTTTTT.

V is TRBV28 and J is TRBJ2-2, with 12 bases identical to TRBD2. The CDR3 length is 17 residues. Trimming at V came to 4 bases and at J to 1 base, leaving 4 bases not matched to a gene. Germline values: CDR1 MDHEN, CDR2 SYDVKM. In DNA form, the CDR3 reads TGTGCCAGCAGTTCCGGGACTAGCGGGTTGAACACCGGGGAGCTGTTTTTT. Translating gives CASSSGTSGLNTGELFF.

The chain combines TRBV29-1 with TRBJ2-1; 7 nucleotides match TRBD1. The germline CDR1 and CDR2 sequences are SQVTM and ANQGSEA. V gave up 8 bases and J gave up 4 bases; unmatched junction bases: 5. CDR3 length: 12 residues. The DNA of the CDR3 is TGCAGCACAGGGGAAATATACAATGAGCAGTTCTTC. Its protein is CSTGEIYNEQFF.

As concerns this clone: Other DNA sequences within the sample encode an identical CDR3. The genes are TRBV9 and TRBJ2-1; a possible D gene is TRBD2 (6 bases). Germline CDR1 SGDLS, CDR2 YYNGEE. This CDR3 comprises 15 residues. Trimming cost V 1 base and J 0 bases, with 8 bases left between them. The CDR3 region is CASSVSGSSYNEQFF. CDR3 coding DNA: TGTGCCAGCAGCGTATCCGGGAGCTCCTACAATGAGCAGTTCTTC.

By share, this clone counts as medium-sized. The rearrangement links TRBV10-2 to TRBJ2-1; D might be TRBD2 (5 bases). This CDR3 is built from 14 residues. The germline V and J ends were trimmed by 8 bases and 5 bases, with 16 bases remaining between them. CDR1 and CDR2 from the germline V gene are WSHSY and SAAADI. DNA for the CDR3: TGCGCCAGCGAGAGGGTACCTACCAACAATGAGCAGTTCTTC. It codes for CASERVPTNNEQFF.